Sequencing of this T cell receptor (beta chain) was carried out in a study of blood T cell repertoires in COVID-19. On the study more broadly: Sample material is recorded as cDNA or gDNA derived from T cells, B-cell-depleted T cells, or PBMCs.

Germline V gene lookup returns CDR1 SSHAT and CDR2 FNYEAQ (reference sequence). The CDR3 spans 15 residues. Authors' methods: Quantification of nucleated cells was approximated via reference gene primer amplification. The method was immunoSEQ multiplex PCR; TCRdb's version includes in-frame clones alone and lacks a portion of them. V, J and clone size derive from that table, while D and trimming were established from the DNA sequence. The top ten clones hold 6.2% of a sample with about 240,000 clones, 86% of them seen once. In regard to this clone: A read error may account for a junction end that differs from germline.

This clonotype was sampled from a man aged 55 to 70 with acute or convalescent COVID-19. The V gene is TRBV7-7, the J gene TRBJ2-5; a weak D match, TRBD1 (6 bases). The sample taken for sequencing was peripheral blood. This CDR3 reads CASSLGRQVQETQYF. The DNA for the CDR3 is TGTGCTAGCAGCTTAGGTCGACAGGTCCAAGAGACCCAGTACTTC.